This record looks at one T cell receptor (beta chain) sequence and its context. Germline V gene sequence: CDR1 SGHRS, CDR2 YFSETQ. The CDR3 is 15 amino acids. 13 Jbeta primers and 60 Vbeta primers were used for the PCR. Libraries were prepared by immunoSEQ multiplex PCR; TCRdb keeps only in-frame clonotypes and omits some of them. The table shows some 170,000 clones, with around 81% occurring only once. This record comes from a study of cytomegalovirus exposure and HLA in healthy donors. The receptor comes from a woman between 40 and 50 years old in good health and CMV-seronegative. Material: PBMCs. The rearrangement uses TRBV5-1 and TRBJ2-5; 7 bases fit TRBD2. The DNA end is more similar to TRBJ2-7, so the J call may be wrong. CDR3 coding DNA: TGCGCCAGCAGCTCGGCCCTAGCGGTCTCCTACGAGCAGTACTTC. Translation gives CASSSALAVSYEQYF.